What follows describes a single T cell receptor (beta chain). Per the original methods: Reference gene primers were amplified, and this amplification served to estimate nucleated cell counts. Method: immunoSEQ multiplex PCR; TCRdb's copy keeps in-frame clones and lacks some. V and J calls plus clone size are reproduced from that table; the DNA served to infer D and trimming. The sample contains 150,000 or so clones, roughly 90% of which appear only once. This entry is derived from a study of blood T cell repertoires in COVID-19. Study information: Italy, Spain and the United States were the sources of the convalescent and acute COVID-19 samples.

The Seattle site enrolled patients during active infection and followed them longitudinally. There are 17 residues in the CDR3. Unmatched junction bases numbered 20, after V lost 4 bases and J lost 15 bases. CDR1 is SGHKS and CDR2 is YYEKEE in the germline V gene (reference sequence). Sequencing input: peripheral blood. The TCR sequence derives from a man in his fifties or sixties with COVID-19, enrolled during active disease. This sequence joins TRBV5-5 and TRBJ1-6; 9 bases align to TRBD1. CDR3 sequence: CASSHTGGPHGQGLLHF. In nucleotides, the CDR3 is TGTGCCAGCAGCCACACAGGGGGCCCGCACGGCCAAGGACTCCTCCACTTT.